The rows below give T cell receptor beta chains drawn from one sample of a study of T cell responses to AZD1222 COVID-19 vaccine. The method was immunoSEQ multiplex PCR; TCRdb's version includes in-frame clones alone and lacks a portion of them. Of 150,000 or so clones listed, 80% to 90% are singletons. The sequencing used peripheral blood, collected on day 0 of AZD1222 vaccination. The origin of the receptors is an adult in good health. Both conserved end residues are part of each CDR3. The order of the fields is V gene, D gene, J gene, clone size, CDR3 protein, CDR3 DNA. The D gene is left open where the match is weak. Not every row has a clone size; where given, it reads once, few, many or a size class.

>TRBV19|NA|TRBJ1-3|NA
CASSRQYSGNTIYF
TGTGCCAGTAGTCGACAGTACTCTGGAAACACCATATATTTT
>TRBV12-3/TRBV12-4|NA|TRBJ1-1|NA
CASSYTGFGEAFF
TGTGCCAGCAGTTACACAGGTTTTGGTGAAGCTTTCTTT
>TRBV30|NA|TRBJ1-2|NA
CAWSVRFGYTF
TGTGCCTGGAGTGTACGGTTTGGCTACACCTTC
>TRBV2|NA|TRBJ2-3|once
CASSEGQAQYF
TGTGCCAGCAGTGAAGGACAGGCGCAGTATTTT
>TRBV12-3/TRBV12-4|NA|TRBJ1-2|NA
CASSYQQNYGYTF
TGTGCCAGCAGCTACCAACAGAACTATGGCTACACCTTC
>TRBV28|NA|TRBJ2-7|NA
CACWGAGGSSYEQYF
TGTGCCTGTTGGGGGGCAGGGGGAAGCTCCTACGAGCAGTACTTC
>TRBV10-1|NA|TRBJ1-1|NA
CASSERGGEAFF
TGCGCCAGCAGTGAGCGTGGAGGTGAAGCTTTCTTT
>TRBV28|NA|TRBJ1-3|few
CASSLGTLGNTIYF
TGTGCCAGCAGTTTAGGGACACTCGGAAACACCATATATTTT
>TRBV7-2|TRBD1|TRBJ1-2|NA
CASSYKAGGSRVYGYTF
TGTGCCAGCAGCTACAAGGCAGGGGGCTCTCGGGTCTATGGCTACACCTTC
>TRBV5-6|NA|TRBJ2-7|few
CASSFGRSGAYEQYF
TGTGCCAGCAGCTTCGGCAGGTCGGGCGCCTACGAGCAGTACTTC
>TRBV12-3/TRBV12-4|NA|TRBJ2-3|NA
CASSQSEDTQYF
TGTGCCAGCAGCCAATCGGAAGATACGCAGTATTTT
>TRBV5-1|NA|TRBJ2-3|NA
CASSLGGYTDTQYF
TGCGCCAGCAGCTTGGGGGGGTACACAGATACGCAGTATTTT
>TRBV28|NA|TRBJ2-6|NA
CASRLQVSSGANVLTF
TGTGCCAGCCGTTTACAGGTTTCCTCTGGGGCCAACGTCCTGACTTTC
>TRBV7-9|NA|TRBJ2-2|NA
CASSPDLNTGELFF
TGTGCCAGCAGCCCCGACCTGAACACCGGGGAGCTGTTTTTT
>TRBV15|NA|TRBJ1-1|NA
CATSRVSTEAFF
TGTGCCACCAGCAGAGTGAGCACTGAAGCTTTCTTT
>TRBV4-1|TRBD2|TRBJ2-2|NA
CASSHLRDYWVGDTGELFF
TGCGCCAGCAGCCATCTCCGGGACTACTGGGTGGGGGACACCGGGGAGCTGTTTTTT
>TRBV7-9|TRBD2|TRBJ2-1|NA
CASSLLAGGPYNEQFF
TGTGCCAGCAGTCTCTTAGCGGGAGGGCCCTACAATGAGCAGTTCTTC
>TRBV7-8|TRBD1|TRBJ1-2|NA
CASSPWTGDGYTF
TGTGCCAGCAGCCCATGGACAGGCGATGGCTACACCTTC
>TRBV2|TRBD1|TRBJ2-1|NA
CASTRTGSIEQFF
TGTGCCAGCACCAGGACAGGGAGTATTGAGCAGTTCTTC
>TRBV12-5|NA|TRBJ1-5|once
CASGLDTYQPQHF
TGTGCTAGTGGTCTGGACACATATCAGCCCCAGCATTTT
>TRBV4-1|NA|TRBJ1-5|once
CASSLDGSQPQHF
TGCGCCAGCAGCTTGGACGGGTCGCAGCCCCAGCATTTT
>TRBV2|NA|TRBJ2-7|NA
CASSARDLIDEQYF
TGTGCCAGCAGTGCCCGGGACCTGATCGACGAGCAGTACTTC
>TRBV7-2|NA|TRBJ1-2|NA
CASSLIGDGYTF
TGTGCCAGCAGCTTAATAGGAGATGGCTACACCTTC
>TRBV30|NA|TRBJ1-1|NA
CAWSRGGVNTEAFF
TGTGCCTGGAGTCGGGGGGGAGTGAACACTGAAGCTTTCTTT
>TRBV27|NA|TRBJ2-3|NA
CASSVYPLTDTQYF
TGTGCCAGCAGTGTATACCCCCTCACAGATACGCAGTATTTT
>TRBV3-1/TRBV3-2|TRBD1|TRBJ1-6|NA
CASSLPLGQGTPLHF
TGTGCCAGCAGCCTCCCTCTCGGACAGGGCACACCCCTCCACTTT